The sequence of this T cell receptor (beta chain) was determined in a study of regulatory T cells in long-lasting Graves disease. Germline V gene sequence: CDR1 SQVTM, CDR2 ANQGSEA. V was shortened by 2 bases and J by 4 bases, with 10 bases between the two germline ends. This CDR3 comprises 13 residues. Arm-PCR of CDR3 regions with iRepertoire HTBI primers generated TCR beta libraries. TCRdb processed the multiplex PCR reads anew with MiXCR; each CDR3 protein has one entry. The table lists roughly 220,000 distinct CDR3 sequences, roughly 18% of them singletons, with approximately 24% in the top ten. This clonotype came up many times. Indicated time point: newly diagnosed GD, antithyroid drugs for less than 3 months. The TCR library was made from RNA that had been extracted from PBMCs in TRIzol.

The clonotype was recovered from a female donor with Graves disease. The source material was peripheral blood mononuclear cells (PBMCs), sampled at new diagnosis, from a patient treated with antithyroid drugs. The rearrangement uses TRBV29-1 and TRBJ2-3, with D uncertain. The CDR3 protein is CSVEKGSPDTQYF. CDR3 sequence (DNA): TGCAGCGTTGAAAAGGGTAGCCCAGATACGCAGTATTTT.